The clone carrying this TCR beta chain was detected a few times. The antigen remains unidentified. These data come from a study of response to subunit inactivated influenza vaccine. Study findings and constraints: The authors suggested that every seasonal influenza vaccination recruits few new T cells.

TCRdb ran MiXCR on the RT-PCR reads and lists one entry per CDR3 protein. This table holds fewer than 750,000 distinct CDR3 sequences, approximately 14% found once. The source was PBMCs from blood, collected 12 days after vaccination. The clonotype originates from a man in his fifties who received an inactivated influenza vaccine.

This CDR3 reads CSAAGTSGTYEQYF. CDR3 coding DNA: TGCAGCGCCGCGGGGACTAGCGGAACCTACGAGCAGTACTTC. This chain joins TRBV29-1 and TRBJ2-7; 11 bases fit TRBD2. V shed 7 bases, J shed 2 bases, and the junction held 7 bases outside the gene matches. The CDR3 is 14 amino acids. The germline V gene has CDR1 SQVTM and CDR2 ANQGSEA.